This T cell receptor (beta chain) was found in a study of neoadjuvant anti-PD-1 for oral cavity cancer. About the study: Nivolumab at 3 mg/kg was mostly given biweekly, three to four doses, pre-surgery. Study-wide results and limits: Pretreatment Treg/Th17 ratio correlated inversely with post-treatment tumor clonality. TCR analyses covered only three patients per response group.

TCRdb's copy holds only in-frame clones and misses some; the assay was immunoSEQ multiplex PCR. The table records over 65,000 clones, about 86% of them present only once. Points on this clone: Its antigen is unidentified.

J was trimmed by 5 bases and V by 4 bases; bases with no gene match: 5. This CDR3 is 15 amino acids long. Germline lookup yields CDR1 MDHEN and CDR2 SYDVKM. The sample's time point: after neoadjuvant nivolumab, at surgical resection. Cohort: HPV-negative, locally advanced oral cavity squamous cell carcinoma patients. This sequence was found in a person aged 35-79 years with oral cavity squamous cell carcinoma. The material sequenced was PBMCs, taken after nivolumab (anti-PD-1) treatment. The chain joins TRBV28 to TRBJ1-4; 9 nucleotides line up with TRBD1. CDR3 sequence (DNA): TGTGCCAGCAGTTCCCCGACAGGGGGAAATGAAAAACTGTTTTTT. Translation: CASSSPTGGNEKLFF.